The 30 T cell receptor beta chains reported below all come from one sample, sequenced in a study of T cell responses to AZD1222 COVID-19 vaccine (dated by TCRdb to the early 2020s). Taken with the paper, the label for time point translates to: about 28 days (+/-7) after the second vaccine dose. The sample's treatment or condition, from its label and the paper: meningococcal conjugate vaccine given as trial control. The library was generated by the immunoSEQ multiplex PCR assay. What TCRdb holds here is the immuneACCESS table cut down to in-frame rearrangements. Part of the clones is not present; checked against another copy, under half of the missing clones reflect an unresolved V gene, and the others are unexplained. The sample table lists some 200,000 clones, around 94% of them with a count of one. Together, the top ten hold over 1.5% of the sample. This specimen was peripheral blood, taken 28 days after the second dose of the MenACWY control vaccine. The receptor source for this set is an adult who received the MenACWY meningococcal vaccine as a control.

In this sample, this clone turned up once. The CDR3: CASLAGGASSYNEQFF. The CDR3 nucleotides read TGTGCCAGCTTAGCAGGGGGCGCCAGCTCCTACAATGAGCAGTTCTTC. The V call is TRBV13, the J call TRBJ2-1; 8 positions match TRBD1. Unmatched junction bases numbered 9, after V lost 8 bases and J lost 0 bases. Germline CDR1 PRHDT, CDR2 FYEKMQ (reference sequence). The CDR3 length is 16 residues.

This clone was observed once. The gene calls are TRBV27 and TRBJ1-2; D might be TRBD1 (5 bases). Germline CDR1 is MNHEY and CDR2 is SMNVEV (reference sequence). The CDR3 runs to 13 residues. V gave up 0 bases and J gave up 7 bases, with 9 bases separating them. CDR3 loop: CASSLSGVFGYTF. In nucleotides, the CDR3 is TGTGCCAGCAGTTTATCAGGGGTTTTTGGCTACACCTTC.

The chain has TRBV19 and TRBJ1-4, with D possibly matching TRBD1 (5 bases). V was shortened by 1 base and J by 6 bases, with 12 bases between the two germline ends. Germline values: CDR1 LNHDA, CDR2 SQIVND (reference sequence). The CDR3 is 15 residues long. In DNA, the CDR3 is TGTGCCAGTAGTATAGGAGGGGCCGGAGATGAAAAACTGTTTTTT. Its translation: CASSIGGAGDEKLFF.

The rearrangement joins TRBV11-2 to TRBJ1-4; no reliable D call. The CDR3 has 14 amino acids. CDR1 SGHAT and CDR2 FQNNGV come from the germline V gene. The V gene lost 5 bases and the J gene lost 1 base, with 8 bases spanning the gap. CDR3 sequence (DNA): TGTGCCAGCAGCCGGTCCCAAACTAATGAAAAACTGTTTTTT. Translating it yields CASSRSQTNEKLFF. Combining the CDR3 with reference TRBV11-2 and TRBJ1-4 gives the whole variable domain EAGVAQSPRYKIIEKRQSVAFWCNPISGHATLYWYQQILGQGPKLLIQFQNNGVVDDSQLPKDRFSAERLKGVDSTLKIQPAKLEDSAVYLCASSRSQTNEKLFFGSGTQLSVL.

Here the CDR3 DNA reads TGTGCCAGCAGCAAAGAGGTGGGGGGCGAGTCCTACAATGAGCAGTTCTTC. This sequence encodes CASSKEVGGESYNEQFF. The gene calls are TRBV21-1 and TRBJ2-1. TRBV21-1 is tagged as a pseudogene. CDR3 length equals 17 residues.

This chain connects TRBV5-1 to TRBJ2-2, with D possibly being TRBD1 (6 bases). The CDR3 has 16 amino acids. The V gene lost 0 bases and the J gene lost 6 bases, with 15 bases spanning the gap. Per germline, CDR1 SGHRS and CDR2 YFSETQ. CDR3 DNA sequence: TGCGCCAGCAGCTTGGGGGAATTACAGGGTGCCGGGGAGCTGTTTTTT. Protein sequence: CASSLGELQGAGELFF.

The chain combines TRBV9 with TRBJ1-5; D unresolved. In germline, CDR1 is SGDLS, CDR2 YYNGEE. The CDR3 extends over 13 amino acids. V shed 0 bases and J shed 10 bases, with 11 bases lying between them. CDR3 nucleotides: TGTGCCAGCAGCGTAGGCGAGGGTGGTCCCCAGCATTTT. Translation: CASSVGEGGPQHF.

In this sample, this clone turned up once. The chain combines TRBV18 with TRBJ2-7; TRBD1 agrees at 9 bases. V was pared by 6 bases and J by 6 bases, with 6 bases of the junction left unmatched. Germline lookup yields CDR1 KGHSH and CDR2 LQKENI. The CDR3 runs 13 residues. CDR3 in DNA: TGTGCCAGCTCCCCGGACAGGGGCGGCGAGCAGTACTTC. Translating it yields CASSPDRGGEQYF.

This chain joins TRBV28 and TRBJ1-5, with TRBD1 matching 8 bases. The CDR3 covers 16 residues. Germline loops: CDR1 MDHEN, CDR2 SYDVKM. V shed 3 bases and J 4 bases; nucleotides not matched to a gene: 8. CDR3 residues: CASSLVPGTGNQPQHF. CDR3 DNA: TGTGCCAGCAGTTTGGTACCGGGGACAGGAAATCAGCCCCAGCATTTT.

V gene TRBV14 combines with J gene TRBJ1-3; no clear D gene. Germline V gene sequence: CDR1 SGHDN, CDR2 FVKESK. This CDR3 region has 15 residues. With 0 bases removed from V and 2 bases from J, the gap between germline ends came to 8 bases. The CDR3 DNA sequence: TGTGCCAGCAGCCAAGATAATGTTGCTGGAAACACCATATATTTT. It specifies CASSQDNVAGNTIYF.

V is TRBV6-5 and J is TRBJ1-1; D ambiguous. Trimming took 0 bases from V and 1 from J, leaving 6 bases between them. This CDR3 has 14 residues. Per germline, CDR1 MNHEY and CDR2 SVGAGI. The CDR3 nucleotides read TGTGCCAGCAGTTACTCGAGTAGGAACACTGAAGCTTTCTTT. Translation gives CASSYSSRNTEAFF.

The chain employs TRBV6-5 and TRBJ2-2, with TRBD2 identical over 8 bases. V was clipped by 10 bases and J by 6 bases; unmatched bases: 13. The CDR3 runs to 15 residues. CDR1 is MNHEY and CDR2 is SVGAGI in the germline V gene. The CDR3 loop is CAIQKSGRSAGELFF. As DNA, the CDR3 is TGTGCCATCCAGAAAAGCGGGAGAAGCGCCGGGGAGCTGTTTTTT.

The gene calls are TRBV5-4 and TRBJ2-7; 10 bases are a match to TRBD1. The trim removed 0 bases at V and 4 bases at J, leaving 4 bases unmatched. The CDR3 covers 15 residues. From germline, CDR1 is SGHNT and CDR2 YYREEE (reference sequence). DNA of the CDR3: TGTGCCAGCAGCTTGGCCCGGGACAGGGGATACGAGCAGTACTTC. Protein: CASSLARDRGYEQYF.

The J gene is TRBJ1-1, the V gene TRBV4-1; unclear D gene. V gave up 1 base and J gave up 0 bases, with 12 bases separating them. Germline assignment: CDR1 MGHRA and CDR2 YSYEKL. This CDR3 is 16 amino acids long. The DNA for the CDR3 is TGCGCCAGCAGCCAAGTGGCGGCCGCAATGAACACTGAAGCTTTCTTT. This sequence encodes CASSQVAAAMNTEAFF.

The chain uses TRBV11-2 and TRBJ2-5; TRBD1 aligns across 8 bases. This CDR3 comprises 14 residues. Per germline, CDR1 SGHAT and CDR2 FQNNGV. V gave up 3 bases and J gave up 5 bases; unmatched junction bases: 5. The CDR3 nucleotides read TGTGCCAGCAGCTTTAAGGACAGGGCCGAGACCCAGTACTTC. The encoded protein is CASSFKDRAETQYF.

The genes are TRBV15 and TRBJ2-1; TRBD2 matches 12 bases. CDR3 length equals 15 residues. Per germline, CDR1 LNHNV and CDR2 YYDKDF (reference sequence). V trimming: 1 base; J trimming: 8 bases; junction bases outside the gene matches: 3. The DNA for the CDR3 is TGTGCCACCAGCAGAGCACTAGCGGGAGGCGATGAGCAGTTCTTC. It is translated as CATSRALAGGDEQFF.

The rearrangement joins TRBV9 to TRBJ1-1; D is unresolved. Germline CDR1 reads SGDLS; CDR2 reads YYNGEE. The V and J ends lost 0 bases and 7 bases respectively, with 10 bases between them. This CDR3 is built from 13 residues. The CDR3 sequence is CASSVEGGVEAFF. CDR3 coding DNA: TGTGCCAGCAGCGTAGAGGGCGGAGTTGAAGCTTTCTTT.

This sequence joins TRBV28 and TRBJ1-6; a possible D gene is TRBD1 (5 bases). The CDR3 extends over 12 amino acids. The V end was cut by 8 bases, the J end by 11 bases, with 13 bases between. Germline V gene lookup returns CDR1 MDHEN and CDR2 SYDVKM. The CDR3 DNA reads TGTGCCAGCTCAAGGGGAAGGACACCCCTCCACTTT. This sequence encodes CASSRGRTPLHF.

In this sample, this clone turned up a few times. CDR3 region: CASSQGLAVTDTQYF. For the CDR3, the DNA is TGTGCCAGCAGCCAGGGACTAGCGGTGACAGATACGCAGTATTTT. The chain is built from TRBV7-3 and TRBJ2-3; the match to TRBD2 covers 11 bases. The CDR3 has 15 amino acids. After removal of 5 bases from V and 3 bases from J, the junction contained 4 bases not matched to a gene. Looked up from germline, CDR1 is SGHTA and CDR2 is FQGTGA.

CDR3 sequence (DNA): TGTGCCAGCAGCTTAGGGCCATTTGGGACCAACACTGAAGCTTTCTTT. Its protein product is CASSLGPFGTNTEAFF. The chain has TRBV11-1 and TRBJ1-1; possible D gene TRBD1, 5 bases. The CDR3 has 16 amino acids. V shed 1 base and J shed 2 bases, with 14 bases lying between them. CDR1 is SGHAT, CDR2 FQDESV, per germline (reference sequence).

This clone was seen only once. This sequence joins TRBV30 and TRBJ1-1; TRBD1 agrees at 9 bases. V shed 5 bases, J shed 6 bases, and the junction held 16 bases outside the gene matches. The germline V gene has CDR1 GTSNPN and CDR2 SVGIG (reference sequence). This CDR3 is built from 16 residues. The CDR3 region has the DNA TGTGCCTGGGCAGAAATCCACCGGGACAGGGTCCCTGAAGCTTTCTTT. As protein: CAWAEIHRDRVPEAFF. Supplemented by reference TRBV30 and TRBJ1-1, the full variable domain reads SQTIHQWPATLVQPVGSPLSLECTVEGTSNPNLYWYRQAAGRGLQLLFYSVGIGQISSEVPQNLSASRPQDRQFILSSKKLLLSDSGFYLCAWAEIHRDRVPEAFFGQGTRLTVV.

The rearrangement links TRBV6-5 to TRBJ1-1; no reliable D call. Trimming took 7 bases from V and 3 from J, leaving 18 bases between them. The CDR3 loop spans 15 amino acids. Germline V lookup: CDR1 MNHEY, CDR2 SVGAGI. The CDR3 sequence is CASTPVFGRYTEAFF. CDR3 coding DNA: TGTGCCAGCACCCCCGTTTTTGGACGGTACACTGAAGCTTTCTTT.

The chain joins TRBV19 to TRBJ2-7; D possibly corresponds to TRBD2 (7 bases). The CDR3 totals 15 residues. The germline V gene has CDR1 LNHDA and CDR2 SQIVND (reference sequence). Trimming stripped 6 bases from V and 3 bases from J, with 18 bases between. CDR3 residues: CASSRQRDTLYEQYF. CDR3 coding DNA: TGTGCCAGTAGCCGCCAGCGGGACACCCTCTACGAGCAGTACTTC.

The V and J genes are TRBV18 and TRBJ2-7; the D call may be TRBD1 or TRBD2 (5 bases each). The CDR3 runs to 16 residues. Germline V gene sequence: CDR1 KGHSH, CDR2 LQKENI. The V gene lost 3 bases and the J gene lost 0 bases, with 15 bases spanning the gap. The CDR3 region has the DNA TGTGCCAGCTCACCCCCGAGTGGGGGTTTCTCCTACGAGCAGTACTTC. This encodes CASSPPSGGFSYEQYF.

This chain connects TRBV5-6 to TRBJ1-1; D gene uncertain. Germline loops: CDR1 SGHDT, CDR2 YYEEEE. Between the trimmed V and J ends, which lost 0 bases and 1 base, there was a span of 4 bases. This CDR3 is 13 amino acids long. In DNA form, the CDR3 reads TGTGCCAGCAGCTTGGTCTGGAACACTGAAGCTTTCTTT. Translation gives CASSLVWNTEAFF.

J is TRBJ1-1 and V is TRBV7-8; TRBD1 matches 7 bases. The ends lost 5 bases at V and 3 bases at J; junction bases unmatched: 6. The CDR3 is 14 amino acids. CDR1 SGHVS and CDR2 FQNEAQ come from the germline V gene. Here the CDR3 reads CASSKGGLDTEAFF. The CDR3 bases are TGTGCCAGCAGCAAAGGGGGCTTGGACACTGAAGCTTTCTTT.

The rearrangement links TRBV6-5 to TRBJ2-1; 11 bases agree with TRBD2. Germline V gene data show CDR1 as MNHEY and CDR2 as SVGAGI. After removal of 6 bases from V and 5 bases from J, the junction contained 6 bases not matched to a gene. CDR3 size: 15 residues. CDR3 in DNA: TGTGCCAGCAGCCCACTAGCGGGAGAGGACAATGAGCAGTTCTTC. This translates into CASSPLAGEDNEQFF.

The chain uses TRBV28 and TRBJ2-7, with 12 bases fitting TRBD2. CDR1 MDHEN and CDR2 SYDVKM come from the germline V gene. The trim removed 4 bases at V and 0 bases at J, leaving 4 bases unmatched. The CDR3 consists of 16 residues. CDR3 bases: TGTGCCAGCAGTTCCAAGACTAGCGGGGGCTCCTACGAGCAGTACTTC. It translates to CASSSKTSGGSYEQYF.

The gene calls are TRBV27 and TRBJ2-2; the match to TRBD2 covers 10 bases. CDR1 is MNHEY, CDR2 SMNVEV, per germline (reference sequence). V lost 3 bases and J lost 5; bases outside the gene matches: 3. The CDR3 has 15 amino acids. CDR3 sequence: CASSLASGRTGELFF. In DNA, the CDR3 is TGTGCCAGCAGTTTGGCTAGCGGGAGAACCGGGGAGCTGTTTTTT.

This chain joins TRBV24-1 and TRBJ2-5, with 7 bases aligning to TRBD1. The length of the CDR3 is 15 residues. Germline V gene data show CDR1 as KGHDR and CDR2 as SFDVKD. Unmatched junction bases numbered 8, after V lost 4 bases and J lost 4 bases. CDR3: CATSELDRDGETQYF. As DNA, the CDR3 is TGTGCCACCAGTGAACTAGACAGGGACGGAGAGACCCAGTACTTC.